The entry that follows covers one T cell receptor beta chain sequence. Its recognized antigen is unknown. Nothing much larger sits one base from this clone, and base qualities are not available. The germline ends are 21 bases apart after V is trimmed by 8 bases and J by 5 bases. CDR1 and CDR2 are drawn from the germline V gene: KGHSH, LQKENI. The CDR3 spans 15 residues, from the cysteine through the phenylalanine. Just the 45-base CDR3 DNA is kept, in frame starting at base 1. This sample was included in a study of T cells in narcolepsy (dated by TCRdb to the late 2010s). Describing the broader study: The study enrolled patients with narcolepsy type 1 or type 2 (NT1, NT2) together with healthy control donors. To look for autoreactive T cells in narcolepsy patients that target self-antigens of hypocretin neurons (hypocretin, TRIB2), the study used TCR Vbeta sequencing to follow clonotypes in blood and CSF. The full study reports these points: In plots comparing CSF and blood CD4+ T cell clonotypes from the same patient, HCRT-specific and TRIB2-specific autoreactive clonotypes were highlighted. No sequences matching autoreactive T cell clones were present in some of the blood memory CD4+ repertoires from patients and controls. Numbers of sequenced blood memory CD4+ clonotypes were comparable, with averages of 38,000 to 40,000 in patients and approximately 33,000 in controls. According to the report, autoreactive clonotypes were detected serially in the blood of the same patients and of different patients, but not in healthy controls.

Memory CD4+ T cells were sorted ex vivo from peripheral blood of narcolepsy patients and healthy controls for TCR Vbeta sequencing. Library preparation was by the immunoSEQ multiplex PCR assay. TCRdb obtained this table from immuneACCESS and retained in-frame rearrangements with V and J assigned. These tables miss some clones; where compared with another copy, unresolved V genes account for less than half of the shortfall, and the remainder is unexplained. The table for this sample lists around 33,000 clones; 80% to 85% of them were counted only once. Less than 3% of the sample goes to the ten largest clones.

In this chain, TRBV18 is recombined with TRBJ1-1; tentative D gene TRBD1, with 6 bases matching. This clonotype originated in a human donor with narcolepsy. Sequencing used CD45RA- memory CD4+ T cells from PBMCs. The sample's cell subset or site label is to be understood as: memory T cells sorted ex vivo from peripheral blood. Read as DNA, the sequence is TGTGCCAGCGGGGGCTTAGACTCCCCAAGGACTGAAGCTTTCTTT. This gives the protein CASGGLDSPRTEAFF.